The 21 T cell receptor beta chains below come from one sample, sequenced in a study of blood T cell repertoires in COVID-19. TCRdb keeps only in-frame clones here, not all; method: immunoSEQ multiplex PCR. Of about 140,000 clones in the sample, roughly 85% are singletons; the top ten hold roughly 2.9%. The sample comprised peripheral blood. These TCRs come from a man between 45 and 60 years old with acute or convalescent COVID-19.

The chain uses TRBV10-3 and TRBJ2-3; a weak D match, TRBD2 (6 bases). This CDR3 spans 15 amino acids. The germline gives CDR1 ENHRY, CDR2 SYGVKD. V gave up 10 bases and J gave up 2 bases, with 19 bases separating them. CDR3 DNA sequence: TGTGCCAGCGAGAAGGTACGGGGGACCACAGATACGCAGTATTTT. Amino acids: CASEKVRGTTDTQYF.

The chain is built from TRBV1 and TRBJ2-3; TRBD1, the table's D call, lacks a check against the DNA. TRBV1 is termed a pseudogene. This CDR3 contains 18 residues. CDR3 in DNA: TGCACCAGCGCCTCAACACCCCGGGACAGGGGTTTTGGGTATACGCAGTATTTT. Its protein is CTSASTPRDRGFGYTQYF.

The chain combines TRBV18 with TRBJ2-7, with D perhaps TRBD1 (6 bases). The CDR3 sequence is 16 residues long. CDR1 is KGHSH, CDR2 LQKENI, per germline. With 2 bases removed from V and 3 bases from J, the gap between germline ends came to 17 bases. CDR3 sequence reads: CASSPRQAPDFYEQYF. The CDR3, as DNA: TGTGCCAGCTCACCAAGACAGGCCCCCGACTTCTACGAGCAGTACTTC. The variable domain in full, completed from reference TRBV18 and TRBJ2-7, reads NAGVMQNPRHLVRRRGQEARLRCSPMKGHSHVYWYRQLPEEGLKFMVYLQKENIIDESGMPKERFSAEFPKEGPSILRIQQVVRGDSAAYFCASSPRQAPDFYEQYFGPGTRLTVT.

The chain uses TRBV27 and TRBJ2-3; D remains unclear. Between the trimmed V and J ends, which lost 5 bases and 3 bases, there was a span of 12 bases. CDR1 is MNHEY, CDR2 SMNVEV, per germline (reference sequence). The CDR3 extends over 14 amino acids. The CDR3 sequence: CASSPELLTDTQYF. The DNA for the CDR3 is TGTGCCAGCAGTCCCGAACTACTTACAGATACGCAGTATTTT.

This clone is a singleton in its sample. V is TRBV6-5 and J is TRBJ1-1; tentative D call: TRBD1 (6 bases). Germline lookup yields CDR1 MNHEY and CDR2 SVGAGI. The CDR3 totals 14 residues. The germline V and J ends were trimmed by 2 bases and 6 bases, with 13 bases remaining between them. CDR3 amino acids: CASSYMGARAEAFF. DNA for the CDR3: TGTGCCAGCAGTTACATGGGGGCGAGGGCTGAAGCTTTCTTT.

A note on this clone: Germline and junction disagree at one end, which may indicate a read error. J is TRBJ1-2 and V is TRBV3-1 (or the pseudogene TRBV3-2), with 10 bases lining up with TRBD1. Germline-derived CDR1 and CDR2 are LGHDT and YNNKEL (reference sequence). This CDR3 comprises 14 residues. The CDR3 here is CASSLSTGTGVKYF. Written as DNA, the CDR3 is TGTGCCAGCAGCCTTAGTACCGGGACAGGGGTAAAGTATTTC.

The chain links TRBV5-1 to TRBJ2-7; 7 nucleotides agree with TRBD2. Unmatched junction bases numbered 14, after V lost 4 bases and J lost 7 bases. The CDR3 spans 15 residues. Germline V gives CDR1 SGHRS, CDR2 YFSETQ. The DNA of the CDR3 is TGCGCCAGCAGCCGTAGCGGGCAGGGTAGTAAAGAGCAGTACTTC. Protein product: CASSRSGQGSKEQYF.

V is TRBV20-1 and J is TRBJ2-1; 13 bases are a match to TRBD2. The CDR3 runs 16 residues. The trim removed 3 bases at V and 4 bases at J, leaving 6 bases unmatched. Germline values: CDR1 DFQATT, CDR2 SNEGSKA (reference sequence). CDR3 sequence (DNA): TGCAGTGCTAGTGCCCCGGGACTAGCGGGGTACAATGAGCAGTTCTTC. Its translation: CSASAPGLAGYNEQFF.

J is TRBJ1-1 and V is TRBV14; D unclear. In germline, CDR1 is SGHDN, CDR2 FVKESK. The CDR3 is made up of 13 amino acids. Trimming removed 5 bases at V and 2 bases at J, with 9 bases between. CDR3 region: CASSFQENTEAFF. The CDR3 DNA is TGTGCCAGCAGCTTCCAGGAAAACACTGAAGCTTTCTTT.

V is TRBV2 and J is TRBJ2-7; 11 nucleotides agree with TRBD1. CDR1 and CDR2 from the germline V gene are SNHLY and FYNNEI. The V and J ends lost 9 bases and 4 bases, in that order; junction bases with no gene match: 11. This CDR3 is 15 amino acids long. The CDR3 sequence: CASNAPGQGVYEQYF. The CDR3 DNA reads TGTGCCAGTAATGCTCCGGGACAGGGGGTGTACGAGCAGTACTTC. Full variable domain (outside the CDR3, taken from reference TRBV2 and TRBJ2-7): EPEVTQTPSHQVTQMGQEVILRCVPISNHLYFYWYRQILGQKVEFLVSFYNNEISEKSEIFDDQFSVERPDGSNFTLKIRSTKLEDSAMYFCASNAPGQGVYEQYFGPGTRLTVT.

The chain recombines TRBV5-6 with TRBJ1-2; 11 bases match TRBD1. V trimming: 4 bases; J trimming: 1 base; junction bases outside the gene matches: 12. Germline values: CDR1 SGHDT, CDR2 YYEEEE. The CDR3 sequence is 18 residues long. The CDR3 loop is CASSRSGTGGYRNYGYTF. The CDR3 DNA sequence: TGTGCCAGCAGCCGGTCAGGGACAGGGGGATATCGTAACTATGGCTACACCTTC.

J is TRBJ2-1 and V is TRBV5-1; TRBD2 aligns across 11 bases. The CDR3 is made up of 15 amino acids. In germline, CDR1 is SGHRS, CDR2 YFSETQ. The J segment lost 3 bases and the V segment lost 4 bases, leaving 3 bases of the junction unmatched. CDR3 nucleotides: TGCGCCAGCAGCCCAGGACTAGCGGGCTACAATGAGCAGTTCTTC. This sequence encodes CASSPGLAGYNEQFF.

V gene TRBV7-9 combines with J gene TRBJ1-4; possible D gene TRBD1, 6 bases. CDR3 length: 15 residues. Per the germline V gene, CDR1 is SEHNR and CDR2 is FQNEAQ (reference sequence). Trimming took off 3 bases at V and 3 bases at J, with 11 bases between the two ends. DNA of the CDR3: TGTGCCAGCAGCTTCACAGGGTTGTCTAATGAAAAACTGTTTTTT. It encodes CASSFTGLSNEKLFF.

The chain recombines TRBV28 with TRBJ1-1; possible D gene TRBD1, 5 bases. CDR3 length: 14 amino acids. Germline V CDR1 and CDR2: MDHEN, SYDVKM. V lost 0 bases and J lost 11, with 16 bases in between. The CDR3 DNA sequence: TGTGCCAGCAGTTTATGGACAAGGACAAGTGGGGCTTTCTTT. Its translation: CASSLWTRTSGAFF.

The V gene is TRBV27, the J gene TRBJ1-4; D call uncertain. CDR3 size: 15 residues. The V gene's germline CDR1 is MNHEY and CDR2 SMNVEV (reference sequence). V shed 3 bases and J shed 0 bases, with 8 bases lying between them. CDR3: CASSFSGTTNEKLFF. Here the CDR3 DNA reads TGTGCCAGCAGTTTTTCCGGGACAACTAATGAAAAACTGTTTTTT.

The chain combines TRBV28 with TRBJ1-5; D unclear. This CDR3 has 16 residues. The V end lost 3 bases, the J end lost 6 bases, and 18 bases lay between the germline ends. CDR1 MDHEN and CDR2 SYDVKM come from the germline V gene. CDR3 region: CASSFQARGSGQPQHF. CDR3 nucleotides: TGTGCCAGCAGTTTTCAGGCCCGTGGAAGCGGTCAGCCCCAGCATTTT.

This clone was observed once. The chain carries TRBV29-1 and TRBJ2-7, with D possibly matching TRBD1 (6 bases). CDR3 size: 13 residues. Trimming took 6 bases from V and 5 from J, leaving 17 bases between them. Germline CDR1 reads SQVTM; CDR2 reads ANQGSEA. The DNA for the CDR3 is TGCAGCGTCCACTCGGGACATGACGACGAGCAGTACTTC. This gives the protein CSVHSGHDDEQYF.

This clone was recorded a few times. The rearrangement uses TRBV5-1 and TRBJ1-1; tentatively, D is TRBD1 (5 bases). The CDR3 length is 16 residues. V was shortened by 4 bases and J by 5 bases, with 21 bases between the two germline ends. CDR1 SGHRS and CDR2 YFSETQ come from the germline V gene. CDR3 sequence: CASSPRGGDGWTEAFF. CDR3 sequence (DNA): TGCGCCAGCAGCCCCCGTGGGGGGGACGGTTGGACTGAAGCTTTCTTT.

This chain joins TRBV27 and TRBJ1-4; D gene uncertain. This CDR3 is 16 amino acids long. Germline V CDR1 and CDR2: MNHEY, SMNVEV (reference sequence). Trimming removed 5 bases at V and 3 bases at J, with 16 bases between. CDR3 coding DNA: TGTGCCAGCAGTCTATATAGCACGGCGGCTAATGAAAAACTGTTTTTT. Protein product: CASSLYSTAANEKLFF.

This clone was detected a few times. This sequence joins TRBV5-4 and TRBJ2-7, with 9 bases matching TRBD1. Germline lookup yields CDR1 SGHNT and CDR2 YYREEE (reference sequence). The CDR3 sequence is 13 residues long. V dropped 4 bases and J dropped 5; count of bases not matched to a gene: 4. CDR3 residues: CASSGWTGDEQYF. As DNA, the CDR3 is TGTGCCAGCAGCGGTTGGACAGGGGACGAGCAGTACTTC.

This chain links TRBV7-9 with TRBJ1-6; 7 bases map to TRBD1. Germline CDR1 and CDR2: SEHNR and FQNEAQ (reference sequence). The CDR3 is made up of 14 amino acids. Unmatched junction bases numbered 5, after V lost 7 bases and J lost 5 bases. The CDR3 region is CASTRDSNNSPLHF. The CDR3 DNA reads as TGTGCCAGCACCAGGGACAGCAATAATTCACCCCTCCACTTT.